The source of this TCR beta chain is a study of post-analysis software for immune sequencing data. Study results and limitations: Batch-mates among the samples co-clustered strongly by F measure. With TRBV5-6, TRBV5-1 and TRBV20-1 included, about five TRBV segments were more frequent in patients than in controls.

The CDR3 covers 14 residues. Deletions cut 2 bases from V and 1 base from J, with 6 bases between. Germline V lookup: CDR1 SEHNR, CDR2 FQNEAQ (reference sequence). Presence of unique molecular identifiers characterized the TCR beta cDNA libraries. MiXCR, run by TCRdb on the PCR reads, gives a single entry per CDR3 protein. The table has about 540,000 distinct CDR3 sequences, around 31% seen once; the top ten hold 5% to 6%. Note on this clonotype: Its antigen is not known.

The source is a girl aged 2-17 years with multiple sclerosis. The specimen was blood. This chain connects TRBV7-9 to TRBJ2-1; tentatively, D is TRBD1 (5 bases). The CDR3: CASSLKGSYNEQFF. In DNA form, the CDR3 reads TGTGCCAGCAGCTTAAAGGGGTCCTACAATGAGCAGTTCTTC.